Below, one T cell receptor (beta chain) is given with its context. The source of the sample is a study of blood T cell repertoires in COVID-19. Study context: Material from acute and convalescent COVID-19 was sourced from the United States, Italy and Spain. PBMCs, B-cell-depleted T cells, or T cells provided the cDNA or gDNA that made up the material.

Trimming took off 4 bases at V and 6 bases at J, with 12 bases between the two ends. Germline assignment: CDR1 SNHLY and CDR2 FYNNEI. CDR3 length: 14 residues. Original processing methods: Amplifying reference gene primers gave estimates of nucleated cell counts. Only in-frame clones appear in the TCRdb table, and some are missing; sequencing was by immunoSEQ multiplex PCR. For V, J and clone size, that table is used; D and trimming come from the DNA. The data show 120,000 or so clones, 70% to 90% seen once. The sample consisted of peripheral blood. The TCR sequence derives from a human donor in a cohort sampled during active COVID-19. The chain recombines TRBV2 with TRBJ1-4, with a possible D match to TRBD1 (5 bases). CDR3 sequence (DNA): TGTGCCAGCAGTGTAGGGCAGGGCTATGAAAAACTGTTTTTT. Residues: CASSVGQGYEKLFF. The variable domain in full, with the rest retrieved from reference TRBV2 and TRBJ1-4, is EPEVTQTPSHQVTQMGQEVILRCVPISNHLYFYWYRQILGQKVEFLVSFYNNEISEKSEIFDDQFSVERPDGSNFTLKIRSTKLEDSAMYFCASSVGQGYEKLFFGSGTQLSVL.